Listed below are T cell receptor beta chains from one sample, sequenced in a study of long-term antiretroviral therapy in people with HIV. Produced via immunoSEQ multiplex PCR; TCRdb's table is partial and in-frame only. The data hold some 27,000 clones, with about 85% observed a single time. The source was unsorted PBMCs, collected 3 years after starting antiretroviral therapy. These receptors were taken from a man aged 40-49 years with HIV. CDR3s include the opening cysteine and the closing phenylalanine or tryptophan. The D gene is left open where the match is weak. Rows give clone size only sometimes, using once, few, many, or a class for an expanded clone.

cdr3_nt cdr3_aa d_call j_call v_call cdr3_length clone_size
TGTGCCAGCAGCACTCAGGGGGGCTCTGGAAACACCATATATTTT CASSTQGGSGNTIYF TRBD1 TRBJ1-3 TRBV11-2 15 NA
TGTGCCAGCAGCCAAGAAGGCCCCCACGGACTACTAGCGGGGGGGGAAGATACGCAGTATTTT CASSQEGPHGLLAGGEDTQYF TRBD2 TRBJ2-3 TRBV4-2 21 NA
TGTGCCAGCAGCCAAATTTCCAGGGGGGAGTACAATGAGCAGTTCTTC CASSQISRGEYNEQFF NA TRBJ2-1 TRBV14 16 NA
TGTGCCAGCTCCGCGGTAAGCTCCTACAATGAGCAGTTCTTC CASSAVSSYNEQFF NA TRBJ2-1 TRBV6-5 14 NA
TGTGCCAGCAGTTTCGGTCTAGCGGGAGTCCACGAGCAGTACTTC CASSFGLAGVHEQYF TRBD2 TRBJ2-7 TRBV27 15 NA
TGTGCCAGCTCACCCCTAGGGGACAGGTCCTACGAGCAGTACTTC CASSPLGDRSYEQYF TRBD1 TRBJ2-7 TRBV18 15 NA
TGTGCCAGCAGCCCTGGGACAGGGTACCTCAACACTGAAGCTTTCTTT CASSPGTGYLNTEAFF TRBD1 TRBJ1-1 TRBV4-2 16 NA
TGTGCCAGTTATCAACGAGGGAGCACTGAAGCTTTCTTT CASYQRGSTEAFF NA TRBJ1-1 TRBV19 13 NA
TGTGCCAGCAGTTCCTACACCGGGGAGCTGTTTTTT CASSSYTGELFF NA TRBJ2-2 TRBV27 12 NA
TGTGCCAGCTCTGCCGGTTCCTACGAGCAGTACTTC CASSAGSYEQYF NA TRBJ2-7 TRBV6-5 12 NA
TGTGCCAGCAGCTTACTTGGCCCGGATTCTGGAAACACCATATATTTT CASSLLGPDSGNTIYF NA TRBJ1-3 TRBV7-6 16 NA
TGTGCCAGCAGCTTGCGTGGGGGAACTGGAAACACCATATATTTT CASSLRGGTGNTIYF NA TRBJ1-3 TRBV5-4 15 NA
TGTGCCAGCAGCTCCCGGGACAGGGGGCGGACAGAGAACCCCTACGAGCAGTACTTC CASSSRDRGRTENPYEQYF TRBD1 TRBJ2-7 TRBV5-8 19 NA
TGTGCCAGCAGCCGCTGGGACGAAAAACGTGGTACGCAGTATTTT CASSRWDEKRGTQYF NA TRBJ2-3 TRBV7-8 15 NA
TGCGCCAGCAGTCACCCCGGACAGGGGGCAAGTGGCAGTTCACCCCTCCACTTT CASSHPGQGASGSSPLHF TRBD1 TRBJ1-6 TRBV23-1 18 NA
TGCGCCAGCAGCGGAAAAGCGGGAGGGTTAGGGACAGATACGCAGTATTTT CASSGKAGGLGTDTQYF TRBD2 TRBJ2-3 TRBV5-1 17 NA
TGTGCCAGCAGCTTAGGGGGACTAGCGGGAGGCAGCTCCTACAATGAGCAGTTCTTC CASSLGGLAGGSSYNEQFF TRBD2 TRBJ2-1 TRBV7-9 19 NA
TGTGCCAGCAGTTACGTCCAGGGCCACGAGCAGTACTTC CASSYVQGHEQYF NA TRBJ2-7 TRBV6-5 13 NA
TGTGCCAGCAGCTTATATAGGAGGGCCTACGAGCAGTACTTC CASSLYRRAYEQYF NA TRBJ2-7 TRBV11-2 14 few
TGTGCCAGCAGCTTAACGTCCTACGAGCAGTACTTC CASSLTSYEQYF NA TRBJ2-7 TRBV11-2 12 NA
TGTGCCAGTAGTATGGGCCTTGTCGGGGCTAGCGGGAGGAATGAGCAGTTCTTC CASSMGLVGASGRNEQFF TRBD2 TRBJ2-1 TRBV19 18 NA
TGCAGTGCTGAGGAGAGACAGGACCTTTTC CSAEERQDLF NA TRBJ1-2 TRBV20-1 10 NA
TGTGCCAGCAGCTCGAGGACTAGCGGAGATTACAATGAGCAGTTCTTC CASSSRTSGDYNEQFF TRBD2 TRBJ2-1 TRBV4-2 16 NA
TGTGCCAGCCGATGGGAGGGGGCCAACGAGCAGTACTTC CASRWEGANEQYF NA TRBJ2-7 TRBV2 13 NA
TGTGCCAGCAGTGAAATTGGGTATTTTCAGCCCCAGCATTTT CASSEIGYFQPQHF NA TRBJ1-5 TRBV2 14 once
TGCGCCAGCAGCGACGGACTACAAGAGACCCAGTACTTC CASSDGLQETQYF NA TRBJ2-5 TRBV5-1 13 NA
TGTGCCAGCAGCCAAGATCCGAGGGGCCAAGAGACCCAGTACTTC CASSQDPRGQETQYF NA TRBJ2-5 TRBV4-2 15 NA
TGTGCCAGCAGCTTAAACATACGGGGGTACGAGCAGTACTTC CASSLNIRGYEQYF NA TRBJ2-7 TRBV13 14 NA
TGCAGCGTTGAAGCCCCCCAGGGGCGCTCCTACAATGAGCAGTTCTTC CSVEAPQGRSYNEQFF NA TRBJ2-1 TRBV29-1 16 NA
TGTGCCAGCAGTTTATACTCGGGGGGGACTGAAGCTTTCTTT CASSLYSGGTEAFF NA TRBJ1-1 TRBV27 14 NA
TGTGCCATCAGTGAGCTATCAGGGGTAGAGACCCAGTACTTC CAISELSGVETQYF NA TRBJ2-5 TRBV10-3 14 few
TGTGCCATCAGTGCCGGGGCGACCCGCGAGCAGTACTTC CAISAGATREQYF NA TRBJ2-7 TRBV10-3 13 NA
TGTGCCAGTAGTACGGCCAGCACTAGCAATCAGCCCCAGCATTTT CASSTASTSNQPQHF NA TRBJ1-5 TRBV19 15 few
TGTGCCAGCAGCTTTGGGACAGGGGTCTACGAGCAGTACTTC CASSFGTGVYEQYF TRBD1 TRBJ2-7 TRBV5-6 14 NA
TGTGCCAGCAGCTTACGGATAGCGGGAGACAATGAGCAGTTCTTC CASSLRIAGDNEQFF TRBD2 TRBJ2-1 TRBV7-9 15 NA
TGCGCCAGCACAGGGGGCGCAAAGGATGAGCAGTTCTTC CASTGGAKDEQFF TRBD1 TRBJ2-1 TRBV5-1 13 NA
TGTGCCATCAGTGAGTACACTGAAGCTTTCTTT CAISEYTEAFF NA TRBJ1-1 TRBV10-3 11 once
TGTGCCACCAGCGCGGGAGTGGAAGGGGGTAACTACGAGCAGTACTTC CATSAGVEGGNYEQYF NA TRBJ2-7 TRBV15 16 NA
TGTGCCAGCAGCCGCGAAAGGAGGGGACTAGATACGCAGTATTTT CASSRERRGLDTQYF NA TRBJ2-3 TRBV7-6 15 NA
TGTGCCAGCAGCCAAACCGGGACACGATCGTATGGCTACACCTTC CASSQTGTRSYGYTF NA TRBJ1-2 TRBV4-2 15 few
TGTGCCAGCAGTGGGACAGGGGGCAGCACAGATACGCAGTATTTT CASSGTGGSTDTQYF TRBD1 TRBJ2-3 TRBV6-4 15 NA
TGTGCCATCAGCAGCCATGTAGCGGGGGACGTGGATACGCAGTATTTT CAISSHVAGDVDTQYF TRBD2 TRBJ2-3 TRBV10-3 16 NA
TGTGCCAGCAGCTGGGACAGGAACACTGAAGCTTTCTTT CASSWDRNTEAFF TRBD1 TRBJ1-1 TRBV7-3 13 NA
TGTGCCAGCAGCTTTGGGGTCGGGGGCCCGGATGAGCAGTTCTTC CASSFGVGGPDEQFF NA TRBJ2-1 TRBV5-6 15 NA
TGTGCCAGCAGTGAGCGAGGTCCTTATGGCTACACCTTC CASSERGPYGYTF NA TRBJ1-2 TRBV25-1 13 once
TGTGCCAGCAGTTTCGAGGGGTGGAGTGAAAAACTGTTTTTT CASSFEGWSEKLFF NA TRBJ1-4 TRBV28 14 NA
TGTGCCAGTAGTATATCCCTAACAGGGACCGGGGAGCTGTTTTTT CASSISLTGTGELFF NA TRBJ2-2 TRBV19 15 NA
TGTGCCAGCAGACCCCGGACAGGGGAAGGAGAAAAACTGTTTTTT CASRPRTGEGEKLFF TRBD1 TRBJ1-4 TRBV2 15 few
TGCAGCGTTGAAGGAGGGCGCGGTACAGATACGCAGTATTTT CSVEGGRGTDTQYF NA TRBJ2-3 TRBV29-1 14 NA
TGTGCCAGCAGCTCAAATCCACAGGGGTCCAGCACAGATACGCAGTATTTT CASSSNPQGSSTDTQYF TRBD1 TRBJ2-3 TRBV13 17 NA
TGTGCCAGCAGCTCCGGGCTAAATCAGCCCCAGCATTTT CASSSGLNQPQHF NA TRBJ1-5 TRBV5-6 13 once
TGTGCCAGCAGCTTAGGTAAAGGAGGTGAGCAGTTCTTC CASSLGKGGEQFF NA TRBJ2-1 TRBV11-3 13 once
TGTGCCACCTGGGACGGAACAACTAATGAAAAACTGTTTTTT CATWDGTTNEKLFF NA TRBJ1-4 TRBV10-3 14 NA
TGTGCCAGCAGCGCGGGTCATGAGCCGGAATTCACTGAAGCTTTCTTT CASSAGHEPEFTEAFF NA TRBJ1-1 TRBV9 16 NA
TGTGCCAGCAGCATCCTAACCGGGACAGGAGCCGGGGAGCTGTTTTTT CASSILTGTGAGELFF TRBD1 TRBJ2-2 TRBV5-6 16 NA
TGTGCCAGCAGCCGAAACCACAGGGAAATCACAGATACGCAGTATTTT CASSRNHREITDTQYF NA TRBJ2-3 TRBV5-6 16 NA
TGTGCCAGCAGTTCCGACAGGGGGGACGGCTACACCTTC CASSSDRGDGYTF TRBD1 TRBJ1-2 TRBV27 13 NA